The 25 T cell receptor beta chains below come from one sample, sequenced in a study of identical twins. TCRdb reprocessed the 5' RACE reads with MiXCR, giving one entry per CDR3 protein. Among about 690,000 distinct CDR3 sequences listed, 5.5% to 7.5% were seen once. Sequencing was done on a sample of naive T cells sorted from blood. Every receptor here comes from a man aged 18 to 30 in good health.

The rearrangement uses TRBV9 and TRBJ2-7, with D possibly being TRBD1 (6 bases). V shed 4 bases and J shed 12 bases, with 20 bases lying between them. This CDR3 has 13 amino acids. Germline CDR1 SGDLS, CDR2 YYNGEE. The CDR3 spells CASSPREGPGAYV. CDR3 DNA sequence: TGTGCCAGCAGCCCTCGCGAGGGGCCAGGGGCGTACGTC.

In its sample, this clonotype was seen a few times. V gene TRBV7-6 combines with J gene TRBJ2-1; D may be TRBD2 (5 bases). V lost 1 base and J 7 bases, leaving 17 bases between the germline ends. Germline lookup yields CDR1 SGHVS and CDR2 FNYEAQ. The CDR3 totals 16 residues. CDR3 bases: TGTGCCAGCAGCTTAGTACCCGCGGGCCCTACGAATGAGCAGTTCTTC. Amino acids: CASSLVPAGPTNEQFF.

This clonotype was counted many times. The chain links TRBV27 to TRBJ2-3, with D possibly TRBD2 on 6 matching bases. Trimming stripped 3 bases from V and 3 bases from J, with 13 bases between. Germline lookup yields CDR1 MNHEY and CDR2 SMNVEV (reference sequence). CDR3 length: 15 amino acids. CDR3 amino acids: CASSFGDGGTDTQYF. The CDR3 DNA follows: TGTGCCAGCAGTTTCGGTGATGGAGGGACAGATACGCAGTATTTT.

Only a few counts were recorded for this clonotype. CDR3 sequence reads: CASSLQAGEETQYF. CDR3 bases: TGTGCCAGCAGCTTACAGGCTGGTGAGGAGACCCAGTACTTC. V gene TRBV5-5 combines with J gene TRBJ2-5, with D possibly being TRBD1 (5 bases). With 2 bases removed from V and 5 bases from J, the gap between germline ends came to 13 bases. CDR1 and CDR2 from the germline V gene are SGHKS and YYEKEE (reference sequence). The CDR3 length is 14 residues.

This clonotype was counted at least ten times. The gene calls are TRBV4-3 and TRBJ2-7; D is uncertain. Germline CDR1 reads LGHNA; CDR2 reads YSLEER. Deletions cut 3 bases from V and 3 bases from J, with 15 bases between. This CDR3 is built from 15 residues. DNA for the CDR3: TGCGCCAGCAGCCATGGCCTCGGCTCACACTACGAGCAGTACTTC. It is translated as CASSHGLGSHYEQYF.

About this clonotype: A clone one base away is much larger, so this may be a read error. The chain employs TRBV21-1 and TRBJ2-1. TRBV21-1 is reported as a pseudogene. The length of the CDR3 is 17 residues. The CDR3 region has the DNA TGTGCCAGCAGCAAAGAGGGTGGGGTCTTCGGCTTCAATGAGCAGTTCTTC. Its protein is CASSKEGGVFGFNEQFF.

This clonotype was counted many times. The genes are TRBV12-3 or TRBV12-4 and TRBJ2-1, with 13 bases aligning to TRBD2. There are 15 residues in the CDR3. After removal of 3 bases from V and 8 bases from J, the junction contained 4 bases not matched to a gene. The CDR3 is CASSLRTSGSHEQFF. CDR3 nucleotide sequence: TGTGCCAGCAGTTTGCGGACTAGCGGGAGCCATGAGCAGTTCTTC.

This clonotype was detected many times. The rearrangement joins TRBV29-1 to TRBJ2-3; D is perhaps TRBD2 (6 bases). Trimming took off 4 bases at V and 10 bases at J, with 9 bases between the two ends. Germline V CDR1 and CDR2: SQVTM, ANQGSEA. This CDR3 region has 10 residues. The CDR3 here is CSVAEGAQYF. In nucleotides, the CDR3 is TGCAGCGTTGCGGAGGGAGCGCAGTATTTT.

There are many counts of this clonotype. V is TRBV12-3 or TRBV12-4 and J is TRBJ2-2; D is uncertain. CDR3 length: 13 residues. Trimming removed 1 base at V and 9 bases at J, with 9 bases between. The chain's CDR3 is CASSLGPQWELFF. CDR3 in DNA: TGTGCCAGCAGTTTAGGACCTCAGTGGGAGCTGTTTTTT.

This clonotype appeared a single time. The gene calls are TRBV6-5 and TRBJ2-3; D is possibly TRBD1 (5 bases). Trimming stripped 2 bases from V and 2 bases from J, with 11 bases between. This CDR3 has 15 amino acids. Germline loops: CDR1 MNHEY, CDR2 SVGAGI. CDR3 residues: CASSYRDSNTDTQYF. CDR3 in DNA: TGTGCCAGCAGTTACCGAGACAGCAACACAGATACGCAGTATTTT.

This clonotype was observed a handful of times. The chain combines TRBV12-3 or TRBV12-4 with TRBJ2-1; D not resolved. This CDR3 is 19 amino acids long. Trimming cost V 1 base and J 3 bases, with 22 bases left between them. CDR3 nucleotides: TGTGCCAGCAGTTTAGTTCGCCTTCAACTAAGGGCCCTCTACAATGAGCAGTTCTTC. Amino acids: CASSLVRLQLRALYNEQFF.

This clonotype was seen at least ten times. The chain uses TRBV27 and TRBJ2-1; 7 bases match TRBD2. Germline V gene sequence: CDR1 MNHEY, CDR2 SMNVEV (reference sequence). Germline trimming cut 3 bases from V and 5 bases from J; bases unmatched to any gene: 10. CDR3 size: 16 residues. The CDR3 sequence: CASSFTASGYNNEQFF. The DNA of the CDR3 is TGTGCCAGCAGTTTTACAGCTAGCGGCTATAACAATGAGCAGTTCTTC.

This clonotype was observed a handful of times. The chain recombines TRBV7-2 with TRBJ2-7, with TRBD1 matching 9 bases. Germline assignment: CDR1 SGHTA and CDR2 FQGNSA. This CDR3 spans 15 amino acids. Losses at the gene ends were 5 bases for V and 7 bases for J; bases not matched to a gene: 12. The CDR3 DNA reads TGTGCCAGCAGCCTGACCGGGACAGGGAGGTGGGAGCAGTACTTC. Its translation is CASSLTGTGRWEQYF. The full variable domain, its missing parts supplied by reference TRBV7-2 and TRBJ2-7, is GAGVSQSPSNKVTEKGKDVELRCDPISGHTALYWYRQSLGQGLEFLIYFQGNSAPDKSGLPSDRFSAERTGGSVSTLTIQRTQQEDSAVYLCASSLTGTGRWEQYFGPGTRLTVT.

Ten or more counts support this clonotype. The rearrangement links TRBV7-9 to TRBJ2-1, with D unresolved. This CDR3 is built from 12 residues. V was shortened by 2 bases and J by 7 bases, with 6 bases between the two germline ends. Germline CDR1 SEHNR, CDR2 FQNEAQ (reference sequence). The CDR3 spells CASSLKYNEQFF. DNA of the CDR3: TGTGCCAGCAGCTTAAAATATAATGAGCAGTTCTTC.

This clonotype has a count of ten or more. V gene TRBV20-1 combines with J gene TRBJ1-5; perhaps TRBD1 as D (5 bases). The CDR3 contains 12 residues. V lost 6 bases to trimming and J lost 4 bases, with 10 bases between them. The V gene's germline CDR1 is DFQATT and CDR2 SNEGSKA (reference sequence). The chain's CDR3 is CSATGLNQPQHF. Here the CDR3 DNA reads TGCAGTGCAACAGGACTAAATCAGCCCCAGCATTTT.

In its sample, this clonotype was seen many times. J is TRBJ2-1 and V is TRBV10-3, with D uncertain. Germline CDR1 and CDR2: ENHRY and SYGVKD. The CDR3 spans 14 residues. V lost 9 bases, J lost 1 base, and 13 bases lay in between. CDR3 DNA sequence: TGTGCCATAGAAGATAAAGCTTCCTACAATGAGCAGTTCTTC. Translated: CAIEDKASYNEQFF.

This clonotype was counted many times. CDR3 amino acids: CSAKGGQGGNEQFF. CDR3 nucleotide sequence: TGCAGCGCCAAAGGAGGACAGGGCGGCAATGAGCAGTTCTTC. The chain carries TRBV29-1 and TRBJ2-1, with 8 bases that match TRBD1. V lost 7 bases to trimming and J lost 6 bases; unmatched junction nucleotides: 11. Germline-derived CDR1 and CDR2 are SQVTM and ANQGSEA. This CDR3 is built from 14 residues.

This clonotype occurred many times. The chain carries TRBV7-2 and TRBJ1-3; D not certain. CDR3 length: 15 amino acids. From germline, CDR1 is SGHTA and CDR2 FQGNSA. The V end lost 0 bases, the J end lost 2 bases, and 8 bases lay between the germline ends. The CDR3 DNA reads TGTGCCAGCAGCTTAGCGATGAAAGCTGGAAACACCATATATTTT. Protein sequence: CASSLAMKAGNTIYF.

This clonotype has just a few counts. The chain employs TRBV12-3 or TRBV12-4 and TRBJ1-5; D unresolved. Trimming removed 6 bases at V and 10 bases at J, with 13 bases between. CDR3 length equals 12 residues. CDR3 sequence (DNA): TGTGCCAGCAGCCCCCGGTTTGAACCCCAGCATTTT. Protein: CASSPRFEPQHF.

This clonotype was seen ten or more times. The chain recombines TRBV29-1 with TRBJ2-2, with D maybe TRBD2 (7 bases). CDR3 size: 13 residues. Germline values: CDR1 SQVTM, CDR2 ANQGSEA. V lost 6 bases and J 7 bases, leaving 15 bases between the germline ends. As DNA, the CDR3 is TGCAGCGTGGCGGCGGGGGCGGGCGGGGAGCTGTTTTTT. Protein: CSVAAGAGGELFF.

This clonotype was found many times. This chain uses TRBV7-2 with TRBJ2-1; 7 nucleotides line up with TRBD2. The germline V gene encodes CDR1 SGHTA and CDR2 FQGNSA. CDR3 size: 16 residues. V was clipped by 2 bases and J by 9 bases; unmatched bases: 13. This CDR3 is CASSLFTRTRGGEQFF. CDR3 in DNA: TGTGCCAGCAGCTTATTCACCCGGACTAGAGGTGGTGAGCAGTTCTTC.

The sample holds many counts of this clonotype. The V call is TRBV29-1, the J call TRBJ2-3; possibly TRBD1 for D (5 bases). With 1 base removed from V and 0 bases from J, the gap between germline ends came to 8 bases. Germline V gene lookup returns CDR1 SQVTM and CDR2 ANQGSEA. This CDR3 contains 14 residues. CDR3 sequence: CSVEARASTDTQYF. The CDR3 coding sequence is TGCAGCGTTGAAGCCAGGGCTAGCACAGATACGCAGTATTTT.

The chain joins TRBV7-8 to TRBJ2-3; TRBD1 agrees at 8 bases. V shed 3 bases and J 2 bases; nucleotides not matched to a gene: 13. Germline V CDR1 and CDR2: SGHVS, FQNEAQ. The length of the CDR3 is 18 residues. In DNA, the CDR3 is TGTGCCAGCAGCTTCAACCCCGGGACAGGAGGACCCACAGATACGCAGTATTTT. Translation gives CASSFNPGTGGPTDTQYF.

This clonotype has more than one count but fewer than ten. J is TRBJ2-5 and V is TRBV29-1; D not certain. The germline V gene has CDR1 SQVTM and CDR2 ANQGSEA. The CDR3 length is 13 residues. Trimming stripped 4 bases from V and 2 bases from J, with 11 bases between. The CDR3 bases are TGCAGCGTTGGGGCTAGATTTCAAGAGACCCAGTACTTC. The encoded protein is CSVGARFQETQYF.

This clonotype has only a few counts. The chain recombines TRBV7-9 with TRBJ2-7; 7 nucleotides line up with TRBD2. Trimming took 4 bases from V and 5 from J; bases not matched to a gene: 8. Germline V CDR1 and CDR2: SEHNR, FQNEAQ (reference sequence). This CDR3 contains 14 residues. The CDR3 DNA reads TGTGCCAGCAGCTCCGCGGGGGTCGTTGACGAGCAGTACTTC. It yields the protein CASSSAGVVDEQYF. The variable domain in full, completed from reference TRBV7-9 and TRBJ2-7, reads DTGVSQNPRHKITKRGQNVTFRCDPISEHNRLYWYRQTLGQGPEFLTYFQNEAQLEKSRLLSDRFSAERPKGSFSTLEIQRTEQGDSAMYLCASSSAGVVDEQYFGPGTRLTVT.